The TCR beta chain under discussion was sequenced for a study of tumor-infiltrating lymphocytes in primary liver carcinoma. Overall study results and limits: Pairs comparing tumor with adjacent tissue or blood overlapped less than pairs drawn from tumor regions. Tumors and blood were compared for top-250-clone fraction, and tumors had the significantly higher value (p = 0.039).

The CDR3 consists of 14 residues. Germline assignment: CDR1 MNHNS and CDR2 SASEGT. TCR beta cDNA came from roughly 0.45 ug total RNA, primed with a constant-region primer. Libraries of TCR beta came from three nested multiplex PCR rounds with slightly modified ARM-PCR. A C-beta reverse primer and TRBV1-TRBV30 forward primers served in each of the first two PCR rounds, at about 9 cycles apiece. TCRdb ran MiXCR on the multiplex PCR reads and lists one entry per CDR3 protein. The sample has fewer than 400,000 distinct CDR3 sequences, about 60% seen once. The researchers obtained blood RNA from unsorted whole blood and also extracted germline DNA. Concerning this clonotype itself: No antigen is known for it. The junction differs from germline at one of its ends, possibly a read error.

Specimen: peripheral blood. The V call is TRBV6-1, the J call TRBJ2-1; possibly TRBD1 or TRBD2 for D (7 bases each). The receptor's source is a man aged 35 to 55 with primary liver carcinoma and hepatitis B virus infection. The CDR3 nucleotides are TGTGCCAACAGTGAAAGACAGGGAGGGAATGAGCAGTTCTTC. Translated, it gives CANSERQGGNEQFF.